Listed here are 11 T cell receptor beta chains from one sample, sequenced in a study of blood T cell repertoires in COVID-19. The data were produced by immunoSEQ multiplex PCR, yet TCRdb's version contains in-frame clones alone and is incomplete. The repertoire holds about 170,000 clones, with 84% as singletons. Sequenced: peripheral blood. These receptors originate from a woman older than 75 with COVID-19, enrolled during active disease.

Comments on this clone: At one end, the junction sequence differs from germline, possibly due to a read error. The chain uses TRBV7-7 and TRBJ2-7; 12 bases match TRBD1. This CDR3 has 14 residues. Germline V gene data show CDR1 as SSHAT and CDR2 as FNYEAQ (reference sequence). The CDR3 DNA reads as TGTGCTAGCAGGTGGGACAGGGGGCTTAACGAGCAGTACTTC. It codes for CASRWDRGLNEQYF.

The chain carries TRBV7-2 and TRBJ2-7, with a tentative D call TRBD1 (5 bases). Germline V CDR1 and CDR2: SGHTA, FQGNSA. The CDR3 length is 13 residues. The V end was cut by 2 bases, the J end by 2 bases, with 7 bases between. CDR3 nucleotide sequence: TGTGCCAGCAGCTTAACAGGAACCTACGAGCAGTACTTC. Residues: CASSLTGTYEQYF.

This chain links TRBV7-6 with TRBJ2-7; D perhaps matches TRBD1 (7 bases). This CDR3 has 17 residues. The ends were cut back, 0 bases at V and 6 bases at J, with 21 bases in the middle. Looked up from germline, CDR1 is SGHVS and CDR2 is FNYEAQ. The CDR3 region has the DNA TGTGCCAGCAGCTTAGCGCTGAGCGTCAGGGGGGACCGCGAGCAGTACTTC. It codes for CASSLALSVRGDREQYF.

The V gene is TRBV10-2, the J gene TRBJ2-1, with 10 bases fitting TRBD2. The ends lost 5 bases at V and 9 bases at J; junction bases unmatched: 7. In germline, CDR1 is WSHSY, CDR2 SAAADI. The CDR3 contains 14 residues. The CDR3 DNA follows: TGCGCCAGCAGTCGGCTAGCGGGAGTAGGTGAGCAGTTCTTC. Translation: CASSRLAGVGEQFF.

J is TRBJ1-1 and V is TRBV13, with 7 nucleotides matching TRBD1. The germline V gene has CDR1 PRHDT and CDR2 FYEKMQ (reference sequence). Losses at the gene ends were 3 bases for V and 7 bases for J; bases not matched to a gene: 2. The CDR3 extends over 12 amino acids. The CDR3 sequence is CASSLRDSEAFF. The CDR3 nucleotides read TGTGCCAGCAGCTTGAGGGACAGTGAAGCTTTCTTT.

This clone has a single count. J is TRBJ2-1 and V is TRBV5-4; D possibly corresponds to TRBD1 (5 bases). Trimming pared 4 bases from V and 7 bases from J, leaving 12 bases between. Germline V gives CDR1 SGHNT, CDR2 YYREEE (reference sequence). CDR3 size: 13 residues. The CDR3 region is CASSGQLANEQFF. The CDR3 DNA reads as TGTGCCAGCAGCGGACAACTGGCGAATGAGCAGTTCTTC.

The rearrangement joins TRBV15 to TRBJ2-7; D is undetermined. Germline-derived CDR1 and CDR2 are LNHNV and YYDKDF (reference sequence). CDR3 length equals 14 residues. Trimming removed 1 base at V and 0 bases at J, with 7 bases between. The CDR3 is CATSRASSSYEQYF. CDR3 coding DNA: TGTGCCACCAGCAGAGCATCGAGCTCCTACGAGCAGTACTTC.

The rearrangement links TRBV24-1 to TRBJ2-7; maybe TRBD2 (5 bases). Germline CDR1 and CDR2: KGHDR and SFDVKD. With 4 bases removed from V and 3 bases from J, the gap between germline ends came to 9 bases. The CDR3 is 13 amino acids. CDR3 protein: CATSEAGVYEQYF. Here the CDR3 DNA reads TGTGCCACCAGTGAAGCCGGGGTCTACGAGCAGTACTTC.

This chain joins TRBV18 and TRBJ2-1, with a tentative D call TRBD1 (5 bases). Trimming left V 1 base short and J 6 bases short, with 10 bases between. The CDR3 consists of 14 residues. Germline values: CDR1 KGHSH, CDR2 LQKENI. The CDR3 nucleotides read TGTGCCAGCTCACCACTGCAGGGTTTCAATGAGCAGTTCTTC. Translating gives CASSPLQGFNEQFF.

In this sample, this clone turned up a few times. The chain combines TRBV2 with TRBJ2-7; perhaps TRBD1 as D (6 bases). The CDR3 length is 14 residues. Germline values: CDR1 SNHLY, CDR2 FYNNEI. The V end was cut by 6 bases, the J end by 5 bases, with 17 bases between. The CDR3 region has the DNA TGTGCCAGCAGAAGGGGGACCGCGATGGACGAGCAGTACTTC. Translating it yields CASRRGTAMDEQYF.

The rearrangement joins TRBV2 to TRBJ1-2, with a tentative D call TRBD1 (6 bases). Per germline, CDR1 SNHLY and CDR2 FYNNEI. The CDR3 is made up of 15 amino acids. The germline V and J ends were trimmed by 6 bases and 0 bases, with 14 bases remaining between them. Here the CDR3 reads CASSGTYHTNYGYTF. The CDR3 DNA reads as TGTGCCAGCAGCGGGACATACCATACTAACTATGGCTACACCTTC. Drawing the rest from reference TRBV2 and TRBJ1-2, the complete variable domain is EPEVTQTPSHQVTQMGQEVILRCVPISNHLYFYWYRQILGQKVEFLVSFYNNEISEKSEIFDDQFSVERPDGSNFTLKIRSTKLEDSAMYFCASSGTYHTNYGYTFGSGTRLTVV.